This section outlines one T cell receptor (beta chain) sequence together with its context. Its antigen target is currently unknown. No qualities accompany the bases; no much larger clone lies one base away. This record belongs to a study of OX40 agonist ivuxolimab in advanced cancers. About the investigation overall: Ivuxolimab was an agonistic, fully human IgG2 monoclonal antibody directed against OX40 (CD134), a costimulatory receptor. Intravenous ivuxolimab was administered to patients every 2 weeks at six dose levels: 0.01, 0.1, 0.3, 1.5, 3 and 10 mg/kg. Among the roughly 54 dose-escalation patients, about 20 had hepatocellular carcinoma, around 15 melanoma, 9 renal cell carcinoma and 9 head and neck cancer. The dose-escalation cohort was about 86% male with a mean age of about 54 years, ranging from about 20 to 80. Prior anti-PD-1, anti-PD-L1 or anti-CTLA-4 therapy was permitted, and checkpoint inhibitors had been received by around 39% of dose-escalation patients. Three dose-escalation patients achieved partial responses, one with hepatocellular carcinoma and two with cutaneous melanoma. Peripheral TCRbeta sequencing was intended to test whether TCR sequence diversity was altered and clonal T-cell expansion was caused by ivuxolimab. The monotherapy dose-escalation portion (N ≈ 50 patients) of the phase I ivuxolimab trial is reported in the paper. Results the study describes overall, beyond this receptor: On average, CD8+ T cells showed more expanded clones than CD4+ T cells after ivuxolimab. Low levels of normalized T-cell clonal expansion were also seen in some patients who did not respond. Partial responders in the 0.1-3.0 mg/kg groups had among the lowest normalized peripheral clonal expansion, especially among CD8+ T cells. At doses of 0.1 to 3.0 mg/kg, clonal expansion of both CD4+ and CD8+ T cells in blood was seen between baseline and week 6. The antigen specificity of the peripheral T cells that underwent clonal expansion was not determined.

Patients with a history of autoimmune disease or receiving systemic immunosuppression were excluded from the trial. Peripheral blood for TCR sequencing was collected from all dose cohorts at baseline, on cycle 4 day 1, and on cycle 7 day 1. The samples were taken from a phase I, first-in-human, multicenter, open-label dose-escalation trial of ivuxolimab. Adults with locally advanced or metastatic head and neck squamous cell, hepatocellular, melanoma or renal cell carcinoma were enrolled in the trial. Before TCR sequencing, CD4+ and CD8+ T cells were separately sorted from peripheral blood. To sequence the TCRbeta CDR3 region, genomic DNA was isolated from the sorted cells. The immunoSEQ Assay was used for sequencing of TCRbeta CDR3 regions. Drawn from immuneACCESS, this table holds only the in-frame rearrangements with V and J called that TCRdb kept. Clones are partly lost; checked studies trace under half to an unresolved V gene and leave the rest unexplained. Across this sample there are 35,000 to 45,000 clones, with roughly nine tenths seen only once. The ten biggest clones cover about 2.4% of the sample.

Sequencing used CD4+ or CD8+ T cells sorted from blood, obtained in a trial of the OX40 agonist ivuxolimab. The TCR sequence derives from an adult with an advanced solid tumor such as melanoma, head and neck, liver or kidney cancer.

The CDR3 region has the sequence CASSLPPPAPVLTF. Read as DNA, the sequence is TGTGCCAGCAGCCTACCGCCCCCAGCCCCCGTCCTGACTTTC. The chain couples TRBV11-1 to TRBJ2-6; the D gene identity is not certain. The CDR3 covers 14 residues, taking in both the cysteine and the phenylalanine. Only CDR3 DNA remains: 42 bases, in frame from the first base. Taken from the germline V gene (reference sequence), the CDR1 and CDR2 loops are SGHAT and FQDESV. V is clipped by 5 bases and J by 12 bases, and the sequence between their germline boundaries is 17 bases long. Reference TRBV11-1 and TRBJ2-6 proteins supply the regions before and after the CDR3; the full variable domain is: EAEVAQSPRYKITEKSQAVAFWCDPISGHATLYWYRQILGQGPELLVQFQDESVVDDSQLPKDRFSAERLKGVDSTLKIQPAELGDSAMYLCASSLPPPAPVLTFGAGSRLTVL.